The source of this T cell receptor beta chain is a study of blood T cell repertoires in COVID-19. Trimming cost V 0 bases and J 5 bases, with 14 bases left between them. The germline V gene encodes CDR1 SGHRS and CDR2 YFSETQ. The CDR3 sequence is 15 residues long. In the original analysis: Counts of nucleated cells, estimated from reference gene primer amplification, were obtained. Assay: immunoSEQ multiplex PCR; the TCRdb copy retains only in-frame clones and omits some. V and J calls plus clone size are reproduced from that table; the DNA served to infer D and trimming. This sample has 200,000 or so clones; 80% to 90% occur once, and the top ten carry under 2.5%.

This clonotype originated in a man aged 35-49 years who had recovered from COVID-19. The gene calls are TRBV5-1 and TRBJ1-2; a possible D gene is TRBD1 (6 bases). The material sequenced was peripheral blood. CDR3 amino acids: CASSLAPGGGYGYTF. In DNA, the CDR3 is TGCGCCAGCAGCTTGGCCCCGGGGGGCGGTTATGGCTACACCTTC.